The sample holds a few counts of the clone carrying this T cell receptor (beta chain). TCRdb independently ran MiXCR on the RT-PCR reads; one entry per CDR3 protein. The table shows about 700,000 distinct CDR3 sequences, with 12% to 15% occurring only once. J was trimmed by 3 bases and V by 2 bases; bases with no gene match: 16. The CDR3 runs to 20 residues. Germline assignment: CDR1 MNHEY and CDR2 SVGEGT. The chain has TRBV6-2 or TRBV6-3 and TRBJ2-1, with TRBD2 matching over 10 bases. This clonotype was sampled from a female donor in good health, serving as a healthy control. The sequencing input was memory CD4+ T cells from blood. The CDR3 loop is CASSYDTSGTMKTRYNEQFF. The CDR3 DNA sequence: TGTGCCAGCAGTTACGATACTAGCGGGACAATGAAGACACGCTACAATGAGCAGTTCTTC.